This TCR beta chain was captured in a study of OX40 agonist ivuxolimab in advanced cancers. Study summary: A diagnosis of hepatocellular carcinoma, melanoma, renal cell or head and neck cancer was present in dose-escalation patients. Of the patients, three showed partial responses, one with hepatocellular carcinoma and two with cutaneous melanoma.

As for this clone: Its antigen is unknown.

Clones were read by immunoSEQ multiplex PCR, and TCRdb kept only the in-frame ones, dropping some. The sample yields approximately 79,000 clones, roughly 90% seen once. The investigators sampled blood at baseline, at cycle 4 day 1, and at cycle 7 day 1. Study results and limitations: Dose levels from 0.1 to 3.0 mg/kg saw CD4+ and CD8+ blood T cells expand clonally by week 6.

This clonotype originated in an adult with an advanced solid tumor such as melanoma, head and neck, liver or kidney cancer. The sample consisted of CD4+ or CD8+ T cells sorted from blood, taken in a trial of the OX40 agonist ivuxolimab.

The chain's CDR3 is CASSVDRGSGNTIYF. Written as DNA, the CDR3 is TGTGCCAGCAGCGTAGACAGGGGGAGTGGAAACACCATATATTTT. The V and J genes are TRBV9 and TRBJ1-3, with 8 bases that match TRBD1. The CDR3 totals 15 residues. Germline trimming cut 0 bases from V and 3 bases from J; bases unmatched to any gene: 2. Germline loops: CDR1 SGDLS, CDR2 YYNGEE. Supplemented by reference TRBV9 and TRBJ1-3, the full variable domain reads DSGVTQTPKHLITATGQRVTLRCSPRSGDLSVYWYQQSLDQGLQFLIQYYNGEERAKGNILERFSAQQFPDLHSELNLSSLELGDSALYFCASSVDRGSGNTIYFGEGSWLTVV.